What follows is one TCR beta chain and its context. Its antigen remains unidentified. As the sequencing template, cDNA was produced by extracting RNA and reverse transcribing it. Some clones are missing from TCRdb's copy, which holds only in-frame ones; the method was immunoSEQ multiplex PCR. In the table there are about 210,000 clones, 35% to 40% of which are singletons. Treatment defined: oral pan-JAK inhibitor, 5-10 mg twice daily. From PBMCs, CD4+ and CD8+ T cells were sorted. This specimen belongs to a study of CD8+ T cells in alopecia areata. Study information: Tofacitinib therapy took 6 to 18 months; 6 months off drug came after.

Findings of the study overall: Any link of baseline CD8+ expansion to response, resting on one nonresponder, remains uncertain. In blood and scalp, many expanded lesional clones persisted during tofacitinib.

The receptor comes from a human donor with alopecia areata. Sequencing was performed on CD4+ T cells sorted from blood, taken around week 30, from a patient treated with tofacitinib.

The CDR3 bases are TGCAGCGTGTCGACTAGCGGGAGCTCCTACAATGAGCAGTTCTTC. Its translation is CSVSTSGSSYNEQFF. This rearrangement joins TRBV29-1 to TRBJ2-1; TRBD2 matches at 12 bases. Unmatched junction bases numbered 3, after V lost 6 bases and J lost 0 bases. The CDR3 loop spans 15 amino acids. CDR1 is SQVTM and CDR2 is ANQGSEA in the germline V gene.